This TCR beta chain is drawn from a study of blood T cells in healthy people across ages. The CDR3 consists of 14 residues. It was with a sample-barcoded 5' primer and a J-beta primer mix that a second PCR of roughly 7 to 12 cycles was run. One entry per CDR3 protein results from TCRdb running MiXCR on the 5' RACE reads. The sample shows hundreds of thousands of distinct CDR3 sequences, less than 35% of them seen only once. As regards this clonotype: Possible read error: a much larger clone is one base away.

The chain couples TRBV12-3 or TRBV12-4 to TRBJ1-2; 8 nucleotides agree with TRBD1. The sequencing sample was made of blood. The receptor's source is a woman of 80 years or more in good health. CDR3 protein: CASSLAGTGHGCTF. CDR3 sequence (DNA): TGTGCCAGCAGTTTAGCCGGGACAGGTCATGGCTGCACCTTC.